The 3 T cell receptor beta chains below were found in one sample sequenced in a study of shared clonotypes between healthy human individuals. Generated by immunoSEQ multiplex PCR, the TCRdb table keeps only in-frame clones and is missing some. The sample has about 700,000 clones; about 74% are singletons. Input material: memory CD4+ T cells sorted from blood. Subset described: CD45RA-negative fraction. Receptors were obtained from a woman aged 25 to 39 in good health.

This chain joins TRBV5-1 and TRBJ2-5, with D possibly matching TRBD1 (6 bases). V was cut by 0 bases and J by 2 bases, with 11 bases left in between. Per germline, CDR1 SGHRS and CDR2 YFSETQ. The CDR3 is made up of 15 amino acids. The CDR3 is CASSLVGQAQETQYF. Written as DNA, the CDR3 is TGCGCCAGCAGCTTGGTGGGACAAGCACAAGAGACCCAGTACTTC.

This clone was recorded once. This chain links TRBV11-2 with TRBJ2-5; 8 bases map to TRBD2. The CDR3 consists of 16 residues. The germline V gene has CDR1 SGHAT and CDR2 FQNNGV. The ends lost 0 bases at V and 4 bases at J; junction bases unmatched: 7. The CDR3 reads CASSLDPGTRGETQYF. Written as DNA, the CDR3 is TGTGCCAGCAGCTTAGATCCCGGGACTAGAGGAGAGACCCAGTACTTC.

This clone was recorded a few times. This chain connects TRBV6-1 to TRBJ2-3, with unresolved D. This CDR3 is built from 16 residues. Germline CDR1 reads MNHNS; CDR2 reads SASEGT. The ends were cut back, 0 bases at V and 5 bases at J, with 15 bases in the middle. The CDR3 DNA follows: TGTGCCAGCAGTGAAGCCGGCGCCGCCGAGGTAGATACGCAGTATTTT. Translated, it gives CASSEAGAAEVDTQYF.